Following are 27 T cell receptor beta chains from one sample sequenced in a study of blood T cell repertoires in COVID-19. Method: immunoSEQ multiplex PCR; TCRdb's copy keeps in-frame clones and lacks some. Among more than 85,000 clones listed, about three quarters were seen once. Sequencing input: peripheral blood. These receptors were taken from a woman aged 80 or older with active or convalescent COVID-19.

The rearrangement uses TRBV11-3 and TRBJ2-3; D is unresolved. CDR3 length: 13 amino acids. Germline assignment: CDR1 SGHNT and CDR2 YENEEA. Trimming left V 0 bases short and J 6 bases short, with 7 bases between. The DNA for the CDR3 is TGTGCCAGCAGCTTAGATTGGCGGGATACGCAGTATTTT. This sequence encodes CASSLDWRDTQYF.

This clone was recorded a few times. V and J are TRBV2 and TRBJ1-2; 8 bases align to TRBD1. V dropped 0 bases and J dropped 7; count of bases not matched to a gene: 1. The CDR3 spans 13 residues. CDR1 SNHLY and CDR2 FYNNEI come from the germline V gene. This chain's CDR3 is CASSEATGVGYTF. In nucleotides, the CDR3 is TGTGCCAGCAGTGAAGCGACAGGGGTTGGCTACACCTTC.

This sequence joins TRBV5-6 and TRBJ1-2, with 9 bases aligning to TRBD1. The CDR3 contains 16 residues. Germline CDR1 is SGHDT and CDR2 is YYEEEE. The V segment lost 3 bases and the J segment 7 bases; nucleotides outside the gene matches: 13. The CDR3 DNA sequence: TGTGCCAGCAGCTGGGGACAGGGTGTTATAGGGAGTGGCTACACCTTC. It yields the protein CASSWGQGVIGSGYTF.

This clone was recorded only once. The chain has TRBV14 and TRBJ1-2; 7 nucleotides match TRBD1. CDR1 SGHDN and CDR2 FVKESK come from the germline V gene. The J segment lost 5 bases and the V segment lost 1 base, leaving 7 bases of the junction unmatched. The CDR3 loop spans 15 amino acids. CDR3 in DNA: TGTGCCAGCAGCCAAGCGACAGGGTCGGATTATGGCTACACCTTC. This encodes CASSQATGSDYGYTF. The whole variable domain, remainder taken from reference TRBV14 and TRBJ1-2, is EAGVTQFPSHSVIEKGQTVTLRCDPISGHDNLYWYRRVMGKEIKFLLHFVKESKQDESGMPNNRFLAERTGGTYSTLKVQPAELEDSGVYFCASSQATGSDYGYTFGSGTRLTVV.

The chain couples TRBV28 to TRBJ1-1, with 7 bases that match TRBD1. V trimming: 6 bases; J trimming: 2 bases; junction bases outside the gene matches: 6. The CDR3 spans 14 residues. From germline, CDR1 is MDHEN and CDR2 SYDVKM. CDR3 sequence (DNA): TGTGCCAGCAGCAAGACAGGGACTAACACTGAAGCTTTCTTT. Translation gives CASSKTGTNTEAFF. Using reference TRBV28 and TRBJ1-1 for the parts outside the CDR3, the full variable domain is DVKVTQSSRYLVKRTGEKVFLECVQDMDHENMFWYRQDPGLGLRLIYFSYDVKMKEKGDIPEGYSVSREKKERFSLILESASTNQTSMYLCASSKTGTNTEAFFGQGTRLTVV.

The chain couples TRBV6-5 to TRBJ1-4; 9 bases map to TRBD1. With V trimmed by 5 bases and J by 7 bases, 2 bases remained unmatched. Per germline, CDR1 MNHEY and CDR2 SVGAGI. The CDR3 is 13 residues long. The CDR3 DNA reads TGTGCCAGCAGTACAGGGGGCCTTGAAAAACTGTTTTTT. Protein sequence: CASSTGGLEKLFF.

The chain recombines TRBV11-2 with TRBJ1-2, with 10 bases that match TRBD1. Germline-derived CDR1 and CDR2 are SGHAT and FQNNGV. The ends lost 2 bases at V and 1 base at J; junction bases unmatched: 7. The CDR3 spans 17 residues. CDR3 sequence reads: CASSLLGQGILNYGYTF. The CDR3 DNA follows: TGTGCCAGCAGCTTATTGGGACAGGGGATACTTAACTATGGCTACACCTTC.

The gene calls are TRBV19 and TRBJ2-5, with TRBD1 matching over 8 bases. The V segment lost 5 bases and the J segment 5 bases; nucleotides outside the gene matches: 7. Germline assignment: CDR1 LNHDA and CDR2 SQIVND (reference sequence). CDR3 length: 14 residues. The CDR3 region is CASSADRGRETQYF. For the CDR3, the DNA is TGTGCCAGTAGTGCCGACAGGGGTAGGGAGACCCAGTACTTC. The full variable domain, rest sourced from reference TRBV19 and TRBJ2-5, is DGGITQSPKYLFRKEGQNVTLSCEQNLNHDAMYWYRQDPGQGLRLIYYSQIVNDFQKGDIAEGYSVSREKKESFPLTVTSAQKNPTAFYLCASSADRGRETQYFGPGTRLLVL.

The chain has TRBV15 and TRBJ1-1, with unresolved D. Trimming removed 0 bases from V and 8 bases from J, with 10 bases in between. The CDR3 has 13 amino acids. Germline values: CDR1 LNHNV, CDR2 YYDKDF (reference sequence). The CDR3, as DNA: TGTGCCACCAGCAGAGATAATTGGAGGGAAGCTTTCTTT. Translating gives CATSRDNWREAFF.

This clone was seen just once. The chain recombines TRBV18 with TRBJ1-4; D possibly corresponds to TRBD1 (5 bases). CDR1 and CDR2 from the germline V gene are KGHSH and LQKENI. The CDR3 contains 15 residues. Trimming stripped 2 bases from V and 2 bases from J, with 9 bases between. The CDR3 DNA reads TGTGCCAGCTCACCATACGGGGGTACTAATGAAAAACTGTTTTTT. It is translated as CASSPYGGTNEKLFF.

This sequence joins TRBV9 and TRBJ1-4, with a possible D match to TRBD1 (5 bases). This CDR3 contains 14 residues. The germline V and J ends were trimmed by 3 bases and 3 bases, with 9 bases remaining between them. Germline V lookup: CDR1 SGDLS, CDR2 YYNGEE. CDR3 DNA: TGTGCCAGCAGCGCCCGGGGGGCTAATGAAAAACTGTTTTTT. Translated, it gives CASSARGANEKLFF. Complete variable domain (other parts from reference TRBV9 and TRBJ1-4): DSGVTQTPKHLITATGQRVTLRCSPRSGDLSVYWYQQSLDQGLQFLIQYYNGEERAKGNILERFSAQQFPDLHSELNLSSLELGDSALYFCASSARGANEKLFFGSGTQLSVL.

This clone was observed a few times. This CDR3 is CASSPTGRGTEAFF. Here the CDR3 DNA reads TGCGCCAGCAGCCCGACAGGGAGAGGGACTGAAGCTTTCTTT. The chain joins TRBV5-1 to TRBJ1-1; 7 bases are a match to TRBD1. The CDR3 covers 14 residues. V shed 4 bases, J shed 5 bases, and the junction held 8 bases outside the gene matches. Germline V CDR1 and CDR2: SGHRS, YFSETQ. The full variable domain, completed using reference TRBV5-1 and TRBJ1-1, is KAGVTQTPRYLIKTRGQQVTLSCSPISGHRSVSWYQQTPGQGLQFLFEYFSETQRNKGNFPGRFSGRQFSNSRSEMNVSTLELGDSALYLCASSPTGRGTEAFFGQGTRLTVV.

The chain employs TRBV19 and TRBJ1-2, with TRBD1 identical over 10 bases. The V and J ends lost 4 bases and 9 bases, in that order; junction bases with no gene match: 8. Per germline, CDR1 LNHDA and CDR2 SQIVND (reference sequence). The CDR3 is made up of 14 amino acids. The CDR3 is CASSRQGATHSYTF. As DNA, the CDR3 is TGTGCCAGTAGTAGACAGGGGGCCACTCACAGCTACACCTTC.

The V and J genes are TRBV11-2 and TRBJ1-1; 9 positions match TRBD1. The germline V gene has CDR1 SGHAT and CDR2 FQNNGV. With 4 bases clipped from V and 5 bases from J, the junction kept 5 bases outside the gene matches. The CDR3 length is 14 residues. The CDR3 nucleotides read TGTGCCAGCAGCTCGGACAGGGGAGTTACTGAAGCTTTCTTT. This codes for CASSSDRGVTEAFF.

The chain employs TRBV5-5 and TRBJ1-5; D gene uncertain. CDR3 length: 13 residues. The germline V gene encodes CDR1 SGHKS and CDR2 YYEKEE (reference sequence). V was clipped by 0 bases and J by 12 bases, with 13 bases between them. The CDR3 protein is CASSLVPLGSQHF. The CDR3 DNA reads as TGTGCCAGCAGCTTGGTCCCTCTGGGGAGCCAGCATTTT.

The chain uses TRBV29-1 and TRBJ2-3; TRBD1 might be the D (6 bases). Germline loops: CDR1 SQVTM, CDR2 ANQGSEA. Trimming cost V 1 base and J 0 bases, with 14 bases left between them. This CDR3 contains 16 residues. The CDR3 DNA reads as TGCAGCGTTGAAGGGGACATGGAAGCTAGCACAGATACGCAGTATTTT. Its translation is CSVEGDMEASTDTQYF.

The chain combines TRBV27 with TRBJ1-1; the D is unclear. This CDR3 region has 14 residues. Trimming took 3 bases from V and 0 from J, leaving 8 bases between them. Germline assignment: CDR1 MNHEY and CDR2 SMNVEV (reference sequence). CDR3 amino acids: CASSFNSLNTEAFF. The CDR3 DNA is TGTGCCAGCAGTTTTAACTCACTGAACACTGAAGCTTTCTTT.

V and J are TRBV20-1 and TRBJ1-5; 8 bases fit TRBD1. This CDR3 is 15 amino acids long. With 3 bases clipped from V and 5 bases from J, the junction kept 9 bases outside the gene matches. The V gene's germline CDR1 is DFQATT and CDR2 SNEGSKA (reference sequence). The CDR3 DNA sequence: TGCAGTGCTAGTAAAACAGGGGGGTCTTATCAGCCCCAGCATTTT. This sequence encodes CSASKTGGSYQPQHF.

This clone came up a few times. The CDR3 protein is CASSRSTGGYTEAFF. CDR3 DNA: TGTGCCAGCAGCCGATCGACAGGGGGCTACACTGAAGCTTTCTTT. The chain employs TRBV3-1 (or the pseudogene TRBV3-2) and TRBJ1-1, with TRBD1 matching 10 bases. This CDR3 comprises 15 residues. Germline CDR1 LGHDT, CDR2 YNNKEL (reference sequence). J gave up 3 bases and V 4 bases, and 5 bases lay outside the gene matches.

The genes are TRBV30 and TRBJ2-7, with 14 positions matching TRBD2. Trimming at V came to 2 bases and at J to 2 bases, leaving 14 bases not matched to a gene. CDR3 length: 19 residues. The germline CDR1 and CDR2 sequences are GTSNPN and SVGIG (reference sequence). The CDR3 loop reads CAWSISSGLAGVEPYEQYF. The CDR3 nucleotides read TGTGCCTGGAGTATATCCTCGGGACTAGCGGGAGTCGAACCCTACGAGCAGTACTTC. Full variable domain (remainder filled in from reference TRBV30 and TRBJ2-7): SQTIHQWPATLVQPVGSPLSLECTVEGTSNPNLYWYRQAAGRGLQLLFYSVGIGQISSEVPQNLSASRPQDRQFILSSKKLLLSDSGFYLCAWSISSGLAGVEPYEQYFGPGTRLTVT.

The CDR3 DNA sequence: TGTGCCAGCAGCCAGGGGGTGCTGTACGAGCAGTACTTC. It encodes CASSQGVLYEQYF. The chain is built from TRBV6-5 and TRBJ2-7; 7 nucleotides line up with TRBD1. CDR1 MNHEY and CDR2 SVGAGI come from the germline V gene. The CDR3 runs 13 residues. The J segment lost 4 bases and the V segment lost 6 bases, leaving 6 bases of the junction unmatched.

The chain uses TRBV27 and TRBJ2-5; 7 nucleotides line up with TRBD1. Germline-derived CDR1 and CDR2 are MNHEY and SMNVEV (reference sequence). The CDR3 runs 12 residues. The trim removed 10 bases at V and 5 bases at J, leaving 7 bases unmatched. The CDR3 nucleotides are TGTGCCAACCGGACAGGAGAGGAGACCCAGTACTTC. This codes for CANRTGEETQYF.

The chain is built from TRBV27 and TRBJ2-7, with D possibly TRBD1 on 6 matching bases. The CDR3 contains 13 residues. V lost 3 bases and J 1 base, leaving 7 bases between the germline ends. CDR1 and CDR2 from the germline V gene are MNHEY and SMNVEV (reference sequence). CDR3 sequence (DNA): TGTGCCAGCAGTTTGGGGGCATCCTACGAGCAGTACTTC. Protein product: CASSLGASYEQYF.

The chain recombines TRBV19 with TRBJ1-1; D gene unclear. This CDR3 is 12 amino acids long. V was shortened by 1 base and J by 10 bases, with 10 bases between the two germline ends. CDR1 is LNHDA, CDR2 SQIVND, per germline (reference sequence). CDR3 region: CASSIVSSRAFF. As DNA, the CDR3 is TGTGCCAGTAGTATAGTTAGCAGCAGAGCTTTCTTT.

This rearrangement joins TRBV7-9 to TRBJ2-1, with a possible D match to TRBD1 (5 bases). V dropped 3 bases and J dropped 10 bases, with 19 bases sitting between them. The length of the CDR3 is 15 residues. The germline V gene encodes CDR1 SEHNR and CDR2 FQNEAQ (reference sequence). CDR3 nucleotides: TGTGCCAGCAGCTTCTCCTCCTCAACCCGACAGGAGCAGTTCTTC. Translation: CASSFSSSTRQEQFF. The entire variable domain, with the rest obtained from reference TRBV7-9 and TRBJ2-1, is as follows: DTGVSQNPRHKITKRGQNVTFRCDPISEHNRLYWYRQTLGQGPEFLTYFQNEAQLEKSRLLSDRFSAERPKGSFSTLEIQRTEQGDSAMYLCASSFSSSTRQEQFFGPGTRLTVL.

The CDR3 spells CASSVHSWYQETQYF. The CDR3 nucleotides read TGTGCCAGCAGTGTGCACAGTTGGTACCAAGAGACCCAGTACTTC. The genes are TRBV25-1 and TRBJ2-5; D remains unclear. V was pared by 4 bases and J by 0 bases, with 12 bases between. CDR1 and CDR2 from the germline V gene are MGHDK and SYGVNS. The CDR3 spans 15 residues.

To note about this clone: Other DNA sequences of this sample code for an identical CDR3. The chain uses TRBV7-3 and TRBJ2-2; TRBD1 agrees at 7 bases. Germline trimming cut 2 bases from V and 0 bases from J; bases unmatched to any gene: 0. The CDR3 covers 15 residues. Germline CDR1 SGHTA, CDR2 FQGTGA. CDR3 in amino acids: CASSLDRANTGELFF. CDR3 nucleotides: TGTGCCAGCAGCTTAGACAGGGCGAACACCGGGGAGCTGTTTTTT. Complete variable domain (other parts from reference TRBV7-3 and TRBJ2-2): GAGVSQTPSNKVTEKGKYVELRCDPISGHTALYWYRQSLGQGPEFLIYFQGTGAADDSGLPNDRFFAVRPEGSVSTLKIQRTERGDSAVYLCASSLDRANTGELFFGEGSRLTVL.